This is a list of T cell receptor beta chains from one sample in a study of cytomegalovirus exposure and HLA in healthy donors. Produced via immunoSEQ multiplex PCR; TCRdb's table is partial and in-frame only. The sample records 90,000 to 120,000 clones, 60% to 80% being singletons. Sample: PBMCs. These receptors were obtained from a young man in good health and CMV-seronegative. The CDR3 runs from the conserved cysteine through the conserved F or W. A D gene is named only where the DNA matches it firmly. Clone size appears in some rows only: once, few, many, or a class for an expanded clone.

cdr3_length	v_call	d_call	clone_size	j_call	cdr3_nt	cdr3_aa
15	TRBV6-5	TRBD1	.	TRBJ1-1	TGTGCCAGCAGCCTGTCGGACAGGGGTATAGCTGAAGCTTTCTTT	CASSLSDRGIAEAFF
14	TRBV29-1	TRBD2	.	TRBJ2-5	TGCAGCGTTTCTAGAGCGGGGGGGGGAGAGACCCAGTACTTC	CSVSRAGGGETQYF
15	TRBV5-6	TRBD1	.	TRBJ2-7	TGTGCCAGCAGCTTGCTCGGGACAGGGGACTACGAGCAGTACTTC	CASSLLGTGDYEQYF
16	TRBV5-1	.	.	TRBJ1-3	TGCGCCAGCAGCTTGGACAGGGTAGGCTCTGGAAACACCATATATTTT	CASSLDRVGSGNTIYF
17	TRBV25-1	.	few	TRBJ2-3	TGTGCCAGCAGTGAAAACGGGGGCGGGGGAGCGAGCGATACGCAGTATTTT	CASSENGGGGASDTQYF
15	TRBV6-4	TRBD1	.	TRBJ2-1	TGTGCCAGCAGTGCCGGGACAGGAGCCTACAATGAGCAGTTCTTC	CASSAGTGAYNEQFF
15	TRBV16	.	.	TRBJ2-1	TGTGCCAGCAGCCAATCAACGGGGTCCTACAATGAGCAGTTCTTC	CASSQSTGSYNEQFF
14	TRBV5-6	TRBD1	.	TRBJ1-2	TGTGCCAGCAGCCTGGACAGGAGAATCGATGGCTACACCTTC	CASSLDRRIDGYTF
15	TRBV2	.	.	TRBJ2-3	TGTGCCAGCACCATAAGACAGGATTTGGCAGATACGCAGTATTTT	CASTIRQDLADTQYF
15	TRBV27	TRBD1	.	TRBJ2-1	TGTGCCAGCAGTATTGGGACAGGGGTCTACAATGAGCAGTTCTTC	CASSIGTGVYNEQFF
14	TRBV5-5	.	.	TRBJ1-3	TGTGCCAGCAGATCCCAATTGGGCCAGGACAACATATATTTT	CASRSQLGQDNIYF
13	TRBV18	.	few	TRBJ2-2	TGTGCCAGCTCACCTACTAGAACCGGGGAGCTGTTTTTT	CASSPTRTGELFF
13	TRBV27	.	.	TRBJ2-5	TGTGCCAGCAGTCGTGGGGCATGGGAGACCCAGTACTTC	CASSRGAWETQYF
18	TRBV19	TRBD1	.	TRBJ2-2	TGTGCCAGTAGTGTCGGGACAGGGTTCCAAATGAACACCGGGGAGCTGTTTTTT	CASSVGTGFQMNTGELFF
14	TRBV5-1	TRBD1	many	TRBJ1-2	TGCGCCAGCAGCTCGGTGGGGACAGGGAAAGGCTACACCTTC	CASSSVGTGKGYTF
14	TRBV6-1	.	.	TRBJ2-7	TGTGCCAGCATCGGGACTTCGCAATCCTACGAGCAGTACTTC	CASIGTSQSYEQYF
14	TRBV6-1	.	.	TRBJ2-5	TGTGCCACCCTGGACAGTCTTCTTTTGGAGACCCAGTACTTC	CATLDSLLLETQYF
14	TRBV11-2	.	.	TRBJ1-6	TGTGCCAGCAGCTTAGGACAGGATAATTCACCCCTCCACTTT	CASSLGQDNSPLHF
14	TRBV7-9	.	.	TRBJ1-4	TGTGCCAGCAGCGCCGACGGGGGTAATGAAAAACTGTTTTTT	CASSADGGNEKLFF
15	TRBV7-2	TRBD2	.	TRBJ2-1	TGTGCCAGCAGCTTGGGGGGACTAAGCTACAATGAGCAGTTCTTC	CASSLGGLSYNEQFF
14	TRBV28	.	.	TRBJ1-1	TGTGCCAGCAGTTTAAGGGCAGACCAGGGTGAAGCTTTCTTT	CASSLRADQGEAFF
14	TRBV10-3	TRBD2	.	TRBJ2-1	TGTGCCATCAGAGGCGGGGGGGCGGGGAATGAGCAGTTCTTC	CAIRGGGAGNEQFF
15	TRBV19	TRBD1	.	TRBJ2-3	TGTGCCAGTCAAAATTACGAGGGGGCACGAGATACGCAGTATTTT	CASQNYEGARDTQYF
16	TRBV5-4	TRBD1	.	TRBJ2-5	TGTGCCAGCAGCCCTACCGGGACAGGTCTCCAAGAGACCCAGTACTTC	CASSPTGTGLQETQYF